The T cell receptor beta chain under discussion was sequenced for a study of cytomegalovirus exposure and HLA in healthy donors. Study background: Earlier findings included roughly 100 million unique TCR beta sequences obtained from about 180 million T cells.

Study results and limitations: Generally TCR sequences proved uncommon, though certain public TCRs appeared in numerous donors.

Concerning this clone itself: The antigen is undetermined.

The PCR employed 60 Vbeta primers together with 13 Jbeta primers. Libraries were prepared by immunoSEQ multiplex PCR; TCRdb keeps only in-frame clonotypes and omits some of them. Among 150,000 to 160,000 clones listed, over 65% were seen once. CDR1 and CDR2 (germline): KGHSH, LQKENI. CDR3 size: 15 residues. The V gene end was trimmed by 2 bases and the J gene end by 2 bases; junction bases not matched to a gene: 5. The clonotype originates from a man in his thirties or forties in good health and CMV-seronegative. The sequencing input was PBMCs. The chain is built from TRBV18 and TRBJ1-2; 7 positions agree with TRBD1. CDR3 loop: CASSPTGVGNYGYTF. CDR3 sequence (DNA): TGTGCCAGCTCACCAACAGGGGTTGGCAACTATGGCTACACCTTC.